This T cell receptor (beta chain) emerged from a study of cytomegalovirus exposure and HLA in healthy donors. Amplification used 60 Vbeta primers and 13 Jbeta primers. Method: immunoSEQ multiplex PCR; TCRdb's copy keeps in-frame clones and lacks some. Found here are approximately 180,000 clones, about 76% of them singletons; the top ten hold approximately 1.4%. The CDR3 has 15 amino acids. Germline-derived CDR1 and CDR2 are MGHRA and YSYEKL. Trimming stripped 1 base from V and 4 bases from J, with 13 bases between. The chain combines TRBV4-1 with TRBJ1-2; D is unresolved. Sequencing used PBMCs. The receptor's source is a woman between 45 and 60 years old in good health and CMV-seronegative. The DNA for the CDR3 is TGCGCCAGCAGCCAAGGGGCCGACGGAACCTATGGCTACACCTTC. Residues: CASSQGADGTYGYTF.